This TCR beta chain was identified during a study of PD-1 blockade in classical Hodgkin lymphoma. General study points: Patients newly diagnosed and complete responders had comparable baseline diversity. A significant rise in TCR diversity by C4D1 was seen for CD4+ but not CD8+ cells. Reports described newly diagnosed patients as having lower baseline TCR diversity than healthy donors. Nivolumab starters within 1 year of ASCT were excluded.

On this clone itself: No antigen is known for it.

The protocol was immunoSEQ multiplex PCR, while the TCRdb copy is restricted to in-frame clones and leaves out a portion. The table lists 20,000 to 25,000 clones, 81% of them singletons. Trimming pared 4 bases from V and 5 bases from J, leaving 19 bases between. The CDR3 is made up of 16 amino acids. Looked up from germline, CDR1 is SGHRS and CDR2 is YFSETQ. Time point noted: cycle 4 day 1 (C4D1), after less than seven weeks of nivolumab. Each patient experienced a relapse that followed autologous stem cell transplantation, and brentuximab vedotin exposure varied. This clonotype originated in a human donor with classical Hodgkin lymphoma. This chain links TRBV5-1 with TRBJ2-1; D possibly corresponds to TRBD2 (6 bases). Sequenced here: peripheral blood mononuclear cells (PBMCs), sampled before the fourth cycle of nivolumab. As DNA, the CDR3 is TGCGCCAGCAGCCTGAGGGGACTCGGCAAGAACAATGAGCAGTTCTTC. The encoded protein is CASSLRGLGKNNEQFF.